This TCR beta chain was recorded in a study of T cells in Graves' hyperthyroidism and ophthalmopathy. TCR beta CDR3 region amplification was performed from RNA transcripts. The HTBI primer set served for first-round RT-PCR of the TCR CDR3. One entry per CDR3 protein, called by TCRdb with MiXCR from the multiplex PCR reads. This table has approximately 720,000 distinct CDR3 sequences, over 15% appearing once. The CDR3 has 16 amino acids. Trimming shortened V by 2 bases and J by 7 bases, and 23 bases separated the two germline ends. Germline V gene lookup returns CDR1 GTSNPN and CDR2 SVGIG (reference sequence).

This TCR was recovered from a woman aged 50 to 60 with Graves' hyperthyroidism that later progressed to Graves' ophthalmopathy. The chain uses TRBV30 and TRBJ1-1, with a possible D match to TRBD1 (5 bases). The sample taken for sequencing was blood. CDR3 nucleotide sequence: TGTGCCTGGAGTCAATCTGGGGGGGGGTTGCGTAGTGAAGCTTTCTTT. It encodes CAWSQSGGGLRSEAFF.